This T cell receptor (beta chain) was sequenced in a study of blood T cells in healthy people across ages. The use of a sample-barcoded 5' primer and a J-beta primer mix characterized a second PCR of roughly 7 to 11 cycles. MiXCR, run by TCRdb on the 5' RACE reads, gives a single entry per CDR3 protein. The sample records some 930,000 distinct CDR3 sequences, 29% being singletons. The germline CDR1 and CDR2 sequences are LGHNA and YNFKEQ. J gave up 0 bases and V 0 bases, and 9 bases lay outside the gene matches. CDR3 length: 20 amino acids. The same sample was also studied in work on T cells of mothers and their children. That investigation notes: Compared with unrelated pairs, related mother-child pairs had slightly higher, non-significant overlap.

The clonotype was recovered from a woman between 40 and 55 years old in good health. This chain links TRBV4-2 with TRBJ2-2; the match to TRBD2 covers 11 bases. Sequences were obtained from blood. The CDR3 bases are TGTGCCAGCAGCCAAGATATGATTCTAGCGGGGGGTACGAACACCGGGGAGCTGTTTTTT. Its translation: CASSQDMILAGGTNTGELFF.